The text below deals with one TCR beta chain. This CDR3 has 15 residues. Trimming removed 8 bases from V and 2 bases from J, with 16 bases in between. The germline V gene has CDR1 MDHEN and CDR2 SYDVKM. This record comes from a study of blood T cell repertoires in COVID-19. Clones were sequenced by immunoSEQ multiplex PCR, and TCRdb holds only the in-frame ones, with some missing. Here the sample spans 46,000 or so clones, roughly 80% being singletons. This TCR was recovered from a human donor in a cohort sampled during active COVID-19. This chain joins TRBV28 and TRBJ1-5; D is ambiguous. Specimen: peripheral blood. This CDR3 reads CASREADVGNQPQHF. The CDR3 nucleotides are TGTGCCAGCCGAGAGGCGGATGTGGGCAATCAGCCCCAGCATTTT.